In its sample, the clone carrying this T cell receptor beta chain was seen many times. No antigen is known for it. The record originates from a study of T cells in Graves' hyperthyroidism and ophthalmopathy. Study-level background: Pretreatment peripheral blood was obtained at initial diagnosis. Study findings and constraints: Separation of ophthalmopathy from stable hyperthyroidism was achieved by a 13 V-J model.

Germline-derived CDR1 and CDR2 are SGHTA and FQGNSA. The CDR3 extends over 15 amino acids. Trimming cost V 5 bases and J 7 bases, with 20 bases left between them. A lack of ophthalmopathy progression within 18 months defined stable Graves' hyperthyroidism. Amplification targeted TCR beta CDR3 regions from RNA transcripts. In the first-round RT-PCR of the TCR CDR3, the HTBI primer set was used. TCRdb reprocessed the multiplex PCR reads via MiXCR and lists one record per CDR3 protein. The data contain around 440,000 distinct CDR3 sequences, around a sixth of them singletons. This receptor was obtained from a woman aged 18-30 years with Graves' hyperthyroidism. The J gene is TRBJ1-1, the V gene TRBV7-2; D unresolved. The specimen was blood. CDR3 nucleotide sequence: TGTGCCAGCAGCCTTCACCTATCGGGAGATAATGAAGCTTTCTTT. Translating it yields CASSLHLSGDNEAFF.